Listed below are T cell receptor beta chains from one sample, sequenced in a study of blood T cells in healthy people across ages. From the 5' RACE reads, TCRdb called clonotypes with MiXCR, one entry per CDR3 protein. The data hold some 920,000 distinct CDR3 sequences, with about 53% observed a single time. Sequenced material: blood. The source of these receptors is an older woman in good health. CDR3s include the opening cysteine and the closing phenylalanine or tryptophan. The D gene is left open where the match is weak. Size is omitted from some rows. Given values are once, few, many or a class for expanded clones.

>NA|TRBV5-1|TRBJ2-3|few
CASSPPPSGASTDTQYF
TGCGCCAGCAGCCCGCCTCCTTCAGGGGCGAGCACAGATACGCAGTATTTT
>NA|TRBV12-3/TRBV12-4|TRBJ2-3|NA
CASRPRSSADVQYF
TGTGCCAGCAGACCCAGAAGCAGTGCAGATGTGCAGTATTTT
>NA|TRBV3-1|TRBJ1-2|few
CASSRSGSNYGYTF
TGTGCCAGCAGCCGATCAGGATCCAACTATGGCTACACCTTC
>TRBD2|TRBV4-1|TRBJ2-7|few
CASSQAAGGLRVEQYF
TGCGCCAGCAGCCAAGCAGCGGGAGGGCTCAGGGTCGAGCAGTACTTC
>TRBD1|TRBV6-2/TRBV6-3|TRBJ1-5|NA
CANRDRGAQPQHF
TGTGCCAACAGGGACAGGGGGGCTCAGCCCCAGCATTTT
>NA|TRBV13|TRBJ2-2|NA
CASSLGPSTGELFF
TGTGCCAGCAGCTTAGGCCCCAGCACCGGGGAGCTGTTTTTT
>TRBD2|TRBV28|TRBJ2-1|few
CASSTPSGGSYNEQFF
TGTGCCAGCAGTACCCCTAGCGGGGGCTCCTACAATGAGCAGTTCTTC
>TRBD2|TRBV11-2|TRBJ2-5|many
CASSLAGGRFETQYF
TGTGCCAGCAGCCTAGCGGGAGGGCGGTTCGAGACCCAGTACTTC
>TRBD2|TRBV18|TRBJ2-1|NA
CASSPATSGTEQFF
TGTGCCAGCTCACCAGCGACTAGCGGGACGGAGCAGTTCTTC
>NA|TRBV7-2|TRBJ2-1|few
CASSPDYPNEQFF
TGTGCCAGCAGCCCTGACTATCCCAATGAGCAGTTCTTC
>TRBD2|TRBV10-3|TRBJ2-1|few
CAITGTSGNYNEQFF
TGTGCCATCACAGGGACTAGCGGCAACTACAATGAGCAGTTCTTC
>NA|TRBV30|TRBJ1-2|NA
CAWSMALDRAFYGYTF
TGTGCCTGGAGTATGGCCCTCGACCGGGCCTTCTATGGCTACACCTTC
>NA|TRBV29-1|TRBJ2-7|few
CSVEDPQTYEQYF
TGCAGCGTTGAAGACCCACAGACTTACGAGCAGTACTTC
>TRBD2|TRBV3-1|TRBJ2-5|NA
CASSAGIAGGYQETQYF
TGTGCCAGCAGCGCGGGAATAGCGGGAGGGTACCAAGAGACCCAGTACTTC
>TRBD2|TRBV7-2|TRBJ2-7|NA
CASSLAWFGTSASEQYF
TGTGCCAGCAGCTTAGCGTGGTTCGGGACTAGCGCTTCCGAGCAGTACTTC
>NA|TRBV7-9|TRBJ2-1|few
CASSSGAINEQFF
TGTGCCAGCAGCTCAGGAGCTATCAATGAGCAGTTCTTC
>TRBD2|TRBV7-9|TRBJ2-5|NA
CASSFFSGSGETQYF
TGTGCCAGCAGCTTCTTTAGCGGGAGCGGAGAGACCCAGTACTTC
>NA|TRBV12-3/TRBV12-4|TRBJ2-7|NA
CASSLVTGHYNEQYF
TGTGCCAGCAGTTTAGTCACGGGACACTACAATGAGCAGTACTTC
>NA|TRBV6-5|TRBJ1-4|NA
CAGSFQDPGANEKLFF
TGTGCCGGCAGTTTCCAAGACCCAGGGGCTAATGAAAAACTGTTTTTT
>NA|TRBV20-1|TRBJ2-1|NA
CSARVAQYNEQFF
TGCAGTGCTAGAGTCGCGCAATACAATGAGCAGTTCTTC
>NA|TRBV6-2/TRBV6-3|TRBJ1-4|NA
CASSYSTQRLNEKLFF
TGTGCCAGCAGTTACTCGACACAGCGTCTGAATGAAAAACTGTTTTTT
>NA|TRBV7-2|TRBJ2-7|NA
CASSLVGERSSYEQYF
TGTGCCAGCAGCTTAGTAGGTGAGCGGTCCTCCTACGAGCAGTACTTC
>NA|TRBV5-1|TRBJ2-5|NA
CASSSRTIRETQYF
TGCGCCAGCAGCTCTCGGACTATTCGGGAGACCCAGTACTTC
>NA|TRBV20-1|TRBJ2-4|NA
CSARPLDFPYEWYF
TGCAGTGCTAGACCCCTTGACTTTCCCTACGAGTGGTACTTC
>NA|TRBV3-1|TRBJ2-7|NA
CASSRRPQVDEQYF
TGTGCCAGCAGCCGACGCCCGCAGGTTGACGAGCAGTACTTC
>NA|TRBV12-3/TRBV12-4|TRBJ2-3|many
CASSLRSDTQYF
TGTGCCAGCAGTTTGCGGTCAGATACGCAGTATTTT
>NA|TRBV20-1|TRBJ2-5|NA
CSADLGGPQYF
TGCAGTGCTGACCTAGGAGGCCCCCAGTACTTC
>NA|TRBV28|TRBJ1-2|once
CASTAGGRYGYTF
TGTGCCAGCACCGCGGGGGGCAGATATGGCTACACCTTC
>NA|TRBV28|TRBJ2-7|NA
CASSFLRVPYEQYF
TGTGCCAGCAGTTTCCTCCGGGTACCCTACGAGCAGTACTTC
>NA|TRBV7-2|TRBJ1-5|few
CASSPMGGNQPQHF
TGTGCCAGCAGCCCTATGGGGGGAAATCAGCCCCAGCATTTT
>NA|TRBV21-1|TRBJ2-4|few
CASSKAERGLAKNIQYF
TGTGCCAGCAGCAAAGCTGAGCGGGGGCTAGCCAAAAACATTCAGTACTTC
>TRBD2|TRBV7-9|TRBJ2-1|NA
CAGGLARPRGNEQFF
TGTGCCGGCGGACTAGCGCGTCCCAGGGGGAATGAGCAGTTCTTC
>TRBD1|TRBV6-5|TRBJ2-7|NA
CASRRTGFPYEQYF
TGTGCCAGCAGACGGACAGGGTTTCCCTACGAGCAGTACTTC
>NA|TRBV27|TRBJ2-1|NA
CASTRLGSREQFF
TGTGCCAGCACTAGGCTAGGTTCGCGTGAGCAGTTCTTC
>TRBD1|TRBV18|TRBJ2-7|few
CASSSGTGAPEQYF
TGTGCCAGCTCATCCGGGACAGGGGCTCCCGAGCAGTACTTC
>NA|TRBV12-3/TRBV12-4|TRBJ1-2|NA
CASSLRQSYGYTF
TGTGCCAGCAGTTTACGGCAGAGCTATGGCTACACCTTC
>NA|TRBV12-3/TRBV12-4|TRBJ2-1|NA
CASSQSTGYNEQFF
TGTGCCAGCAGTCAGAGCACAGGGTACAATGAGCAGTTCTTC
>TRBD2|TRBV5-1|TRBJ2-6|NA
CASSSLESGRTGANVLTF
TGCGCCAGCAGCTCCCTTGAGAGCGGGAGGACTGGGGCCAACGTCCTGACTTTC
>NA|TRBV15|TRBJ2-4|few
CATSRVTTGKNIQYF
TGTGCCACCAGCAGAGTAACTACGGGCAAAAACATTCAGTACTTC
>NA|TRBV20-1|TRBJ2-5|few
CSARDLNSAQYF
TGCAGTGCTAGAGATCTAAACTCGGCCCAGTACTTC
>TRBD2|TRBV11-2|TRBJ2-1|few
CASSPGTSGIYEQFF
TGCGCCAGCAGCCCTGGGACTAGCGGGATCTATGAGCAGTTCTTC
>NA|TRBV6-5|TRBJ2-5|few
CASSRWGGRETQYF
TGTGCCAGCAGTCGCTGGGGGGGGCGCGAGACCCAGTACTTC
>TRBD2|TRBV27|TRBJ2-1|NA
CASSEPGLAANEQFF
TGTGCCAGCAGTGAACCGGGACTAGCTGCCAATGAGCAGTTCTTC
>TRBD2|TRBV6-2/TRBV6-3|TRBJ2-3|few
CASSGLAGDTQYF
TGTGCCAGCAGCGGACTAGCGGGAGATACGCAGTATTTT
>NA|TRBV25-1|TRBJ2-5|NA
CASSESELEETQYF
TGTGCCAGCAGTGAATCTGAATTGGAGGAGACCCAGTACTTC
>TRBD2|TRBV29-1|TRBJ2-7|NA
CSALTSGGYNEQYF
TGCAGCGCCTTGACTAGCGGGGGATACAATGAGCAGTACTTC
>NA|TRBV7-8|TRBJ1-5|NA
CASSLFPLGAESDQPQHF
TGTGCCAGCAGCTTATTCCCGCTCGGGGCCGAATCGGATCAGCCCCAGCATTTT
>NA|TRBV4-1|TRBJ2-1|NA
CASSQDRAGRMEQFF
TGCGCCAGCAGCCAAGATCGGGCAGGGAGAATGGAGCAGTTCTTC
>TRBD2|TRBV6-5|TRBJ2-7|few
CASSYSGVGGSGTYEQYF
TGTGCCAGCAGTTACTCAGGAGTGGGAGGGAGCGGAACCTACGAGCAGTACTTC
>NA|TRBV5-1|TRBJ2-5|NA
CASGLNFGGRQETQYF
TGCGCCAGCGGCTTGAATTTTGGGGGTCGACAAGAGACCCAGTACTTC